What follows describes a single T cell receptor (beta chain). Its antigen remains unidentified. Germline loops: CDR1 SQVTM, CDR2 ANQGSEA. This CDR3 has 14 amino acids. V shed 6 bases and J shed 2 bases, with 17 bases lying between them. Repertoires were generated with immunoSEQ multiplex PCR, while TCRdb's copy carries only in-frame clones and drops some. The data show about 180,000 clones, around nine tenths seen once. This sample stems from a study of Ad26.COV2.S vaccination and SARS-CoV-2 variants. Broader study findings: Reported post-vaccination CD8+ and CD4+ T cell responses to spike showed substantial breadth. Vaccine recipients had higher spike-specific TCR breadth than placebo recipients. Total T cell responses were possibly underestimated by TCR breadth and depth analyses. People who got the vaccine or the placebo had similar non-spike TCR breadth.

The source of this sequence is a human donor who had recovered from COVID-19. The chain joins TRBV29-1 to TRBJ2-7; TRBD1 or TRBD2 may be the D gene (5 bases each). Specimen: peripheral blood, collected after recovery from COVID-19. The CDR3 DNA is TGCAGCGTGCTGTCCGGGACCGTAGCCTACGAGCAGTACTTC. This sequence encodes CSVLSGTVAYEQYF.